This T cell receptor (beta chain) was documented in a study of blood T cell repertoires in COVID-19. Study overall: Sources were T cells, B-cell-depleted T cells, or PBMCs; the material itself was cDNA or gDNA.

The CDR3 is 15 residues long. Germline V CDR1 and CDR2: MNHEY, SVGAGI. V was cut by 6 bases and J by 0 bases, with 12 bases left in between. The assay was immunoSEQ multiplex PCR, and TCRdb's table has in-frame clones only and misses some. The profile shows 250,000 or so clones, 86% of them singletons. The source of this sequence is a woman aged 45-65 years who had recovered from COVID-19. The sequencing sample was made of PBMCs or T cells enriched from blood (not recorded which). This chain links TRBV6-5 with TRBJ1-5, with a possible D match to TRBD1 (5 bases). Here the CDR3 reads CASSQTGDSNQPQHF. As DNA, the CDR3 is TGTGCCAGCAGCCAAACAGGAGATAGCAATCAGCCCCAGCATTTT.